This is a list of T cell receptor beta chains from one sample in a study of blood T cell repertoires in COVID-19. Method: immunoSEQ multiplex PCR; TCRdb's copy keeps in-frame clones and lacks some. This table has 120,000 or so clones, around three quarters appearing once. The specimen was peripheral blood. All receptors come from a man in his 70s with acute or convalescent COVID-19. CDR3s include the opening cysteine and the closing phenylalanine or tryptophan. Each record gives: CDR3 DNA, CDR3 protein, clone size, CDR3 length, D gene, J gene, V gene. D genes are given only for firm matches. For some rows the clone size is stated as once, few or many, or as a class when expanded; others skip it.

TGTGCGAAGGGTAGGGGCTCTGGGGCCAACGTCCTGACTTTC | CAKGRGSGANVLTF | - | 14 | - | TRBJ2-6 | TRBV30
TGTGCCAGCAGCCATTTTGGATCCGGGACATCCTACGAGCAGTACTTC | CASSHFGSGTSYEQYF | - | 16 | - | TRBJ2-7 | TRBV3-1/TRBV3-2
TGTGCCTGGCGGTCCTATATGGGGGGGGATAATTCACCCCTCCACTTT | CAWRSYMGGDNSPLHF | - | 16 | - | TRBJ1-6 | TRBV30
TGCGCCAGCAGCCAAGGACTGCAAGAGACCCAGTACTTC | CASSQGLQETQYF | - | 13 | - | TRBJ2-5 | TRBV4-1
TGTGCCAGCAGCTTAGCCGGGACTAGCGGGAGAGGCGAGCAGTACTTC | CASSLAGTSGRGEQYF | - | 16 | TRBD2 | TRBJ2-7 | TRBV7-2
TGTGCCAGCAGTTACACGGGGAACACCGGGGAGCTGTTTTTT | CASSYTGNTGELFF | - | 14 | - | TRBJ2-2 | TRBV6-2/TRBV6-3
TGTGCCAGCAATGGGCGTATGACCCAGTACTTC | CASNGRMTQYF | once | 11 | - | TRBJ2-5 | TRBV6-4
TGCAGTGCTAGGGACAGAGATACGCAGTATTTT | CSARDRDTQYF | - | 11 | - | TRBJ2-3 | TRBV20-1
TGTGCCAGTAGTATTGGACAGGGGGTCACCTACGAGCAGTACTTC | CASSIGQGVTYEQYF | - | 15 | TRBD1 | TRBJ2-7 | TRBV19
TGTGCCAGCAGCCGGGGACTAGCGGGGAACACCGGGGAGCTGTTTTTT | CASSRGLAGNTGELFF | - | 16 | TRBD2 | TRBJ2-2 | TRBV11-3
TGTGCCTGGAGCCAATACAATGAGCAGTTCTTC | CAWSQYNEQFF | - | 11 | - | TRBJ2-1 | TRBV30
TGTGCCAGCAGCTTGCCTAGCGGCTACGAGCAGTACTTC | CASSLPSGYEQYF | once | 13 | TRBD2 | TRBJ2-7 | TRBV5-4
TGTGCCAGCAGCTTGCAGGGGCGGAGCACCGGGGAGCTGTTTTTT | CASSLQGRSTGELFF | - | 15 | - | TRBJ2-2 | TRBV5-4
TGCGCCAGCAGCTTGTTCAGCCCCGGACAGGGGAACACTGAAGCTTTCTTT | CASSLFSPGQGNTEAFF | few | 17 | TRBD1 | TRBJ1-1 | TRBV5-1
TGTGCCAGCAGTTTAAACCAGGGTTACACCGGGGAGCTGTTTTTT | CASSLNQGYTGELFF | - | 15 | - | TRBJ2-2 | TRBV6-2/TRBV6-3
TGTGCCAGTAGTAGGGGACAGGGGATGTACGAGCAGTACTTC | CASSRGQGMYEQYF | - | 14 | TRBD1 | TRBJ2-7 | TRBV19
TGTGCCAGCAGCTTAAGATCTGAGTCAGGGGGCTTTACTGAAGCTTTCTTT | CASSLRSESGGFTEAFF | - | 17 | TRBD1 | TRBJ1-1 | TRBV7-3
TGCGCCAGCAGCCCTCCGACAGGCTCCTATGGCTACACCTTC | CASSPPTGSYGYTF | - | 14 | - | TRBJ1-2 | TRBV5-1
TGTGCCAGCAGTTCCCCGAGGGGAGCGGGAGGGGAGAACACAGATACGCAGTATTTT | CASSSPRGAGGENTDTQYF | - | 19 | TRBD2 | TRBJ2-3 | TRBV28
TGTGCCAGCAGTTCCGGGATCCAAGGCGAGCAGTACTTC | CASSSGIQGEQYF | - | 13 | - | TRBJ2-7 | TRBV2